This entry describes one TCR beta chain. Antigen specificity is unknown. Sequencing used immunoSEQ multiplex PCR; TCRdb keeps in-frame clones, though not all of them. Among more than 20,000 clones listed, approximately 62% were seen once. The source of the sample is a study of vaccination effects on CD4 cells after COVID-19. V was clipped by 4 bases and J by 10 bases, with 22 bases between them. CDR3 length equals 14 residues. In germline, CDR1 is GTSNPN, CDR2 SVGIG (reference sequence). Before any sequencing was done, the ViraFEST assay used viral peptide pools to expand antigen-specific CD4+ T cells. CD4+ T cells were isolated after less than 13 days of culture. Convalescent patients had PCR-confirmed SARS-CoV-2 infection between March and December 2020.

This receptor was obtained from a human donor who had a prior SARS-CoV-2 infection. V and J are TRBV30 and TRBJ1-1; the D gene is possibly TRBD1 (5 bases). Sequenced here: CD4+ T cells from PBMCs cultured with SARS-CoV-2 spike peptides, sampled before COVID-19 vaccination. CDR3 sequence: CAWTPERRAGAAFF. DNA of the CDR3: TGTGCCTGGACCCCCGAGCGGAGGGCCGGGGCAGCTTTCTTT.